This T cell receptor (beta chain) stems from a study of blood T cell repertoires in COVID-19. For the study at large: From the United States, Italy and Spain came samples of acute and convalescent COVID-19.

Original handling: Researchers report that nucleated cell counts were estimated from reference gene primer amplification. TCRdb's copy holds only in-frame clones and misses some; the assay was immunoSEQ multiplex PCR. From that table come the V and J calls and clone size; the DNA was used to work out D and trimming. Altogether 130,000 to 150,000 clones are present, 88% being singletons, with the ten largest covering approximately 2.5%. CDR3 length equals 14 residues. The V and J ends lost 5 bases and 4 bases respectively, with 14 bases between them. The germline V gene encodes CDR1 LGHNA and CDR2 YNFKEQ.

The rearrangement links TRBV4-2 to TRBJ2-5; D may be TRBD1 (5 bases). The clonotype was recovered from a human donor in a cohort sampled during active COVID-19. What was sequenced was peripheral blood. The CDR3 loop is CASSDFQGSETQYF. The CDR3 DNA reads TGTGCCAGCAGCGACTTTCAGGGATCAGAGACCCAGTACTTC.